This TCR beta chain stems from a study of T-cell memory formation after mild COVID-19. This CDR3 is built from 16 residues. TCRdb recomputed calls from the 5' RACE reads with MiXCR, one row per CDR3 protein. The sample consists of around 390,000 distinct CDR3 sequences, 16% of them appearing once. This clonotype was seen a handful of times. A read error may account for a junction end that differs from germline. The sequence derives from a man younger than 35 who had mild COVID-19 (a few samples of this study predate the infection). Cell type and time point are not known. The material sequenced was PBMCs or a T cell subset sorted from them (not recorded which). This chain connects TRBV12-3 or TRBV12-4 to TRBJ2-5, with TRBD2 matching over 10 bases. In DNA form, the CDR3 reads TGTGCCAGCAGTTTACCAGCGGGGGGGTACCAAGAGATCCAGTACTTC. Translating it yields CASSLPAGGYQEIQYF.